This T cell receptor (beta chain) was documented in a study of T cell changes during pregnancy in multiple sclerosis. Repertoires were generated with immunoSEQ multiplex PCR, while TCRdb's copy carries only in-frame clones and drops some. The table shows about 51,000 clones, with approximately 93% occurring only once. The V and J ends lost 2 bases and 5 bases respectively, with 16 bases between them. The CDR3 contains 16 residues. Per germline, CDR1 ENHRY and CDR2 SYGVKD. The source of this sequence is a female donor with multiple sclerosis, enrolled in a pregnancy study. V is TRBV10-3 and J is TRBJ2-1; D gene ambiguous. The specimen was peripheral blood, collected in the second trimester of pregnancy. CDR3 nucleotides: TGTGCCATCAGTGAGGTTGGTGGGCAGCCCCACAATGAGCAGTTCTTC. Translated, it gives CAISEVGGQPHNEQFF.